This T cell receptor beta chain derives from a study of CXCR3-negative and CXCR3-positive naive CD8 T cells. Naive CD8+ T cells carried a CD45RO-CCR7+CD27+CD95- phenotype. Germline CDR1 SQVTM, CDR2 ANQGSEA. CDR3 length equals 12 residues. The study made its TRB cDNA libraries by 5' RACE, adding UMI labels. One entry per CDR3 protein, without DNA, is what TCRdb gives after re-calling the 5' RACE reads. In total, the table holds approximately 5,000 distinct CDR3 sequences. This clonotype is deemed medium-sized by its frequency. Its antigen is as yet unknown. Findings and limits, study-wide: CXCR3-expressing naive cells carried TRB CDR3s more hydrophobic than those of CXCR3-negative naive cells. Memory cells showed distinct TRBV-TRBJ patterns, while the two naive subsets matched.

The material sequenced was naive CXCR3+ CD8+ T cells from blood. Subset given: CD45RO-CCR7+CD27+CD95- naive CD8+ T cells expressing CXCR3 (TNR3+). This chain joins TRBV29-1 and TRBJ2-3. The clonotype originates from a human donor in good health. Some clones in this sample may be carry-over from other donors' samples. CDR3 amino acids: CSVEDNTDTQYF.